One and the same sample provided the 15 T cell receptor beta chains below, sequenced in a study of T cells expressing NK-cell markers. TCRdb reworked the 5' RACE reads into one entry per CDR3 protein, no DNA. This sample's clone table lists 250,000 to 300,000 distinct CDR3 sequences. Sequenced input: blood T cells: a sorted CD56 or NKG2C T cell subset, CD4+ or CD8+ T cells, or bulk PBMC T cells (not recorded which). These receptors all come from a man aged 18 to 30 in good health.

J is TRBJ2-1 and V is TRBV5-1; without DNA, the TCRdb call of TRBD2 cannot be checked. CDR1 is SGHRS, CDR2 YFSETQ, per germline. This CDR3 contains 16 residues. The CDR3 loop reads CASREGSGRGYNEQFF.

This chain joins TRBV5-4 and TRBJ1-3; without DNA, the TCRdb call of TRBD1 cannot be checked. This CDR3 is 16 amino acids long. Germline CDR1 is SGHNT and CDR2 is YYREEE (reference sequence). CDR3: CASSNQFTGTGNTIYF.

The chain joins TRBV7-2 to TRBJ1-1. The germline gives CDR1 SGHTA, CDR2 FQGNSA. CDR3 length: 14 residues. The CDR3 sequence: CASSFGGGYTEAFF.

The rearrangement uses TRBV5-1 and TRBJ1-5; TCRdb picks TRBD1, but there is no DNA to check that call. Germline V gene lookup returns CDR1 SGHRS and CDR2 YFSETQ. The CDR3 has 18 amino acids. CDR3 amino acids: CASSRWPTGQASNQPQHF.

The V gene is TRBV12-3 or TRBV12-4, the J gene TRBJ1-2; the D call of TRBD1 rests on TCRdb alone, since no DNA is present to check it. This CDR3 is 14 amino acids long. CDR3 amino acids: CASRRRDSNYGYTF.

V and J are TRBV20-1 and TRBJ2-2; TCRdb lists TRBD2, though no DNA is available to test this call. CDR1 is DFQATT, CDR2 SNEGSKA, per germline (reference sequence). The CDR3 length is 16 residues. The CDR3 loop reads CSARKRTSGNTGELFF.

V usage is TRBV4-1 and J usage is TRBJ2-3; TCRdb names TRBD1, which stays unverified in the absence of DNA. The CDR3 is 18 residues long. CDR1 is MGHRA and CDR2 is YSYEKL in the germline V gene. The CDR3 here is CASSHVGRDRGHPDTQYF.

This sequence joins TRBV29-1 and TRBJ1-5. The germline V gene has CDR1 SQVTM and CDR2 ANQGSEA. The CDR3 is made up of 14 amino acids. CDR3: CSVGQEGLGQPQHF.

The chain carries TRBV12-3 or TRBV12-4 and TRBJ1-4. The CDR3 has 13 amino acids. The CDR3 reads CASSPMVGGKLFF.

The chain combines TRBV5-6 with TRBJ2-2; TCRdb reports TRBD1, a call that lacks DNA to check it against. This CDR3 comprises 16 residues. Germline V gene data show CDR1 as SGHDT and CDR2 as YYEEEE. CDR3 region: CASSRGDRAHTGELFF.

The chain carries TRBV2 and TRBJ2-3. Germline-derived CDR1 and CDR2 are SNHLY and FYNNEI. The CDR3 loop spans 13 amino acids. CDR3 protein: CASSEGRTDTQYF.

This CDR3 is CASSLVSGLWEQYF. The rearrangement joins TRBV5-1 to TRBJ2-7. Per the germline V gene, CDR1 is SGHRS and CDR2 is YFSETQ. The CDR3 is 14 residues long.

The V and J genes are TRBV7-9 and TRBJ1-5. Germline CDR1 reads SEHNR; CDR2 reads FQNEAQ (reference sequence). The CDR3 runs 13 residues. CDR3 in amino acids: CASSLLSHQPQHF.

The chain links TRBV6-1 to TRBJ2-1; TCRdb outputs TRBD1, but without DNA this stays unchecked. This CDR3 has 14 amino acids. Germline V gene sequence: CDR1 MNHNS, CDR2 SASEGT. CDR3 loop: CASSEAVKGDEQFF.

The chain joins TRBV20-1 to TRBJ2-1; the D gene TCRdb calls, TRBD2, cannot be checked with no DNA. The CDR3 has 13 residues. Germline V gene lookup returns CDR1 DFQATT and CDR2 SNEGSKA (reference sequence). The CDR3 protein is CSASAGARDEQFF.